This TCR beta chain originates from a study of PD-L1 blockade in urothelial cancer. As for the study in general: Blood analyses occurred 3 weeks (second dose) and 6 weeks post treatment start.

Trimming at V came to 6 bases and at J to 4 bases, leaving 7 bases not matched to a gene. Germline V gene sequence: CDR1 SNHLY, CDR2 FYNNEI. This CDR3 has 15 residues. Repertoires were generated with immunoSEQ multiplex PCR, while TCRdb's copy carries only in-frame clones and drops some. Here the sample spans about 76,000 clones, around 90% being singletons. The sample's time point: peripheral blood 6 weeks after treatment start. Locally advanced or metastatic urothelial carcinoma was diagnosed in the patients. This clonotype originated in a woman at least 80 years old with urothelial cancer. The chain recombines TRBV2 with TRBJ2-1; 9 nucleotides match TRBD1. The sample in question was PBMCs, obtained around atezolizumab (anti-PD-L1) treatment. The CDR3 DNA sequence: TGTGCCAGCAGCGCAACAGGGGGCGCTTACAATGAGCAGTTCTTC. This gives the protein CASSATGGAYNEQFF.